This T cell receptor beta chain was identified in a study of cytomegalovirus exposure and HLA in healthy donors. Overall study context: About 85 million unique TCR sequences came from HLA-typed donors in an early release.

60 Vbeta and 13 Jbeta primers were used in PCR. The table came from immunoSEQ multiplex PCR; TCRdb's copy has only in-frame clones and leaves some out. The table records fewer than 200,000 clones, roughly a tenth of them present only once. In germline, CDR1 is SEHNR, CDR2 FQNEAQ (reference sequence). The CDR3 runs to 12 residues. Trimming shortened V by 5 bases and J by 8 bases, and 10 bases separated the two germline ends. The sequenced material came from PBMCs. The genes are TRBV7-9 and TRBJ2-1, with no clear D. This receptor was identified in a woman aged 25-40 years in good health and CMV-seropositive. CDR3 loop: CASSPRLHEQFF. The CDR3 coding sequence is TGTGCCAGCAGCCCGCGGTTGCATGAGCAGTTCTTC. Full variable domain (rest looked up from reference TRBV7-9 and TRBJ2-1): DTGVSQNPRHKITKRGQNVTFRCDPISEHNRLYWYRQTLGQGPEFLTYFQNEAQLEKSRLLSDRFSAERPKGSFSTLEIQRTEQGDSAMYLCASSPRLHEQFFGPGTRLTVL.